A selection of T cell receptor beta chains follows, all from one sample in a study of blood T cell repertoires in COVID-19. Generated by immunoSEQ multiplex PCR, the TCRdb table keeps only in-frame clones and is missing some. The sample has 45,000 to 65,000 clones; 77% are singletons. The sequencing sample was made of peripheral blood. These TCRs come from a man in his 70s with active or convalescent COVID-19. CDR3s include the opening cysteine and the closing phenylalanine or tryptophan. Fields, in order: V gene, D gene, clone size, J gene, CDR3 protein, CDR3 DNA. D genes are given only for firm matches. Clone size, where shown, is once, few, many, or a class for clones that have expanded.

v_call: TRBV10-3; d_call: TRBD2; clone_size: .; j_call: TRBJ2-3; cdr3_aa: CAISAGAGYSDTQYF; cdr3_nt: TGTGCCATCAGTGCTGGAGCGGGATATTCAGATACGCAGTATTTT
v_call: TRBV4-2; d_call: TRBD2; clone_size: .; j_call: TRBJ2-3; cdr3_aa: CASSQDNGRTDTQYF; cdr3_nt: TGTGCCAGCAGCCAAGATAACGGGAGGACAGATACGCAGTATTTT
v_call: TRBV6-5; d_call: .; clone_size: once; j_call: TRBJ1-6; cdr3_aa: CASLGDSYNSPLHF; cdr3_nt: TGTGCCAGCTTAGGGGACTCCTATAATTCACCCCTCCACTTT
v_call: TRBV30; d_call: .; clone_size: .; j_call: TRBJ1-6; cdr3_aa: CASKQGYNSPLHF; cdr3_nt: TGTGCCTCCAAGCAGGGGTATAATTCACCCCTCCACTTT
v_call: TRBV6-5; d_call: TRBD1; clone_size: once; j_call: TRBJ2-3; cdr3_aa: CASRPGQSTDTQYF; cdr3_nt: TGTGCCAGCAGGCCGGGACAGTCCACAGATACGCAGTATTTT
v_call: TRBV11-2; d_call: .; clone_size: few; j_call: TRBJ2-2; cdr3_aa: CASSPELGANTGELFF; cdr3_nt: TGTGCCAGCAGCCCCGAACTAGGAGCGAACACCGGGGAGCTGTTTTTT
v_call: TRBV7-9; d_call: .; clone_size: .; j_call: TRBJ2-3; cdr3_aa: CASSLPGTDTQYF; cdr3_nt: TGTGCCAGCAGCTTACCCGGTACAGATACGCAGTATTTT
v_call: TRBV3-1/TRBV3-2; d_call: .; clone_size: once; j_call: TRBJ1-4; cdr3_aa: CASSQGSDGGEKLFF; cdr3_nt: TGTGCCAGCAGCCAAGGAAGTGACGGCGGGGAAAAACTGTTTTTT
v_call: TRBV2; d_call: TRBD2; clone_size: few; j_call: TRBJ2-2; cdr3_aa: CASSDLRGRARGGELFF; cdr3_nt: TGTGCCAGCAGTGATCTCCGCGGGAGGGCCCGGGGCGGGGAGCTGTTTTTT
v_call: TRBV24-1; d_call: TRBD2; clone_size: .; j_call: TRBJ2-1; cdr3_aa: CATSALAGGPHEQFF; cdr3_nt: TGTGCCACCAGTGCGCTTGCGGGAGGGCCCCATGAGCAGTTCTTC
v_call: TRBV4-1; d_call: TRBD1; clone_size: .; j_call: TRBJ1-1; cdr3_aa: CASSQVPGQGEAFF; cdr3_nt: TGCGCCAGCAGCCAGGTCCCGGGACAGGGGGAAGCTTTCTTT
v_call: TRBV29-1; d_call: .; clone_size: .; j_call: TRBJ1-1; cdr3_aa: CSGGRLNEAFF; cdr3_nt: TGCAGCGGCGGGAGGTTGAATGAAGCTTTCTTT
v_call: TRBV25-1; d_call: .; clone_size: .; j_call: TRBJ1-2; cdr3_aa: CASSLNYGYTF; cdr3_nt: TGTGCCAGCAGCCTTAACTATGGCTACACCTTC
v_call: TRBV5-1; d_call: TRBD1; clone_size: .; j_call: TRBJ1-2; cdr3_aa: CASSLTGGLVPYGYTF; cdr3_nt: TGCGCCAGCAGCTTGACAGGGGGCCTGGTTCCATATGGCTACACCTTC
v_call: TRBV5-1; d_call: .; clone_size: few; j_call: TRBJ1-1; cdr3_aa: CASRREPNTEAFF; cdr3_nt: TGCGCCAGCAGAAGGGAGCCGAACACTGAAGCTTTCTTT
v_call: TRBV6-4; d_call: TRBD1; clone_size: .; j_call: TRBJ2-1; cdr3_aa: CASSVSQGDYNEQFF; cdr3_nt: TGTGCCAGCAGTGTTTCACAGGGGGACTACAATGAGCAGTTCTTC
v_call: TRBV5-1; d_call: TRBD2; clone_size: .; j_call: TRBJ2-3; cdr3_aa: CASSLSGGTTDTQYF; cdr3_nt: TGCGCCAGCAGCTTGAGCGGGGGAACCACAGATACGCAGTATTTT
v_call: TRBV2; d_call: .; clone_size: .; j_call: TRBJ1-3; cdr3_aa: CASSEGGSGNTIYF; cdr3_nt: TGTGCCAGCAGTGAAGGAGGGTCGGGAAACACCATATATTTT
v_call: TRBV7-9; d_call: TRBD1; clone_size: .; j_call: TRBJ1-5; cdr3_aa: CASSQDRGSNQPQHF; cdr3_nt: TGTGCCAGCAGCCAGGACAGGGGAAGCAATCAGCCCCAGCATTTT
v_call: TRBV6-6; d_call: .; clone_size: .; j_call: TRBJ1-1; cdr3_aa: CASSPHGTEAFF; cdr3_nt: TGTGCCAGCAGTCCCCACGGTACTGAAGCTTTCTTT
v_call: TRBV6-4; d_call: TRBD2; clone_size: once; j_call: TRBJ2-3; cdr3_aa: CASSEGGGATDTQYF; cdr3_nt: TGTGCCAGCAGTGAAGGCGGGGGGGCCACAGATACGCAGTATTTT
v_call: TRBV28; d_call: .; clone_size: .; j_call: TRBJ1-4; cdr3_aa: CASRLLRTTNEKLFF; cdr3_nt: TGTGCCAGCAGATTACTCAGGACAACTAATGAAAAACTGTTTTTT
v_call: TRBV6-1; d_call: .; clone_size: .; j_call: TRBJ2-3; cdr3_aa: CASSGGLFRSTDTQYF; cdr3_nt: TGTGCCAGCAGTGGGGGACTCTTCAGGTCCACAGATACGCAGTATTTT
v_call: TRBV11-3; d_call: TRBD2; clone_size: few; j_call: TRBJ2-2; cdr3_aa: CASSRTSGSAGELFF; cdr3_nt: TGTGCCAGCAGCCGGACTAGCGGGAGTGCCGGGGAGCTGTTTTTT
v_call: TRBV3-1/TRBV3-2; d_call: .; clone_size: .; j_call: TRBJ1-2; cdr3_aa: CASSQDNSPGAGYGYTF; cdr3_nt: TGTGCCAGCAGCCAAGATAACTCGCCAGGGGCCGGCTATGGCTACACCTTC
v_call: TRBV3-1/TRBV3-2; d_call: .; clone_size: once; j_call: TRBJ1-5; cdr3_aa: CASSQAVADQPQHF; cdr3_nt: TGTGCCAGCAGCCAAGCGGTGGCGGATCAGCCCCAGCATTTT
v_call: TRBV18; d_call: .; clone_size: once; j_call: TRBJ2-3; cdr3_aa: CASSRDRTVSTDTQYF; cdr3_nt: TGTGCCAGCTCACGTGACAGGACAGTTAGCACAGATACGCAGTATTTT
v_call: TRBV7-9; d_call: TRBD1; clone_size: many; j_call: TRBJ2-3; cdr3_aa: CASSLVTGGGDTQYF; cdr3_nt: TGTGCCAGCAGCTTAGTGACAGGGGGCGGCGATACGCAGTATTTT
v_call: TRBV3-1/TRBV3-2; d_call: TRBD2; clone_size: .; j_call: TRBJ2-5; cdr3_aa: CASSQGGGQETQYF; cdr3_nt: TGTGCCAGCAGCCAAGGGGGGGGTCAAGAGACCCAGTACTTC
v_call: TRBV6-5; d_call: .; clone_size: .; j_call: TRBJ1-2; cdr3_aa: CASRTRQVLGGYTF; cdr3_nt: TGTGCCAGCAGGACCCGACAGGTTTTGGGTGGCTACACCTTC
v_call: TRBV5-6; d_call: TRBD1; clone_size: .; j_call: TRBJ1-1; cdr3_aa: CASSLKGRDSLYMNTEAFF; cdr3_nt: TGTGCCAGCAGCTTGAAGGGCCGGGACAGCCTTTACATGAACACTGAAGCTTTCTTT
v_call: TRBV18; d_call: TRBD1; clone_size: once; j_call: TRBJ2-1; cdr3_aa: CASSPIDRDNEQFF; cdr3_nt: TGTGCCAGCTCACCAATTGACAGGGACAATGAGCAGTTCTTC
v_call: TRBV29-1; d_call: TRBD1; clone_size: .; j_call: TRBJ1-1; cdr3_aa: CSLIRGQVQYPEAFF; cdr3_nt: TGCAGCCTTATAAGAGGACAGGTGCAGTACCCTGAAGCTTTCTTT
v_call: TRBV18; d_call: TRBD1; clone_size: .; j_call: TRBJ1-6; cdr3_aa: CASSRAGGDNSPLHF; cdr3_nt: TGTGCCAGCTCCCGGGCAGGGGGTGATAATTCACCCCTCCACTTT
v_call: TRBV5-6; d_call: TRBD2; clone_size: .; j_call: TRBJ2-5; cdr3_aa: CASSLGLADQETQYF; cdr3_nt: TGTGCCAGCAGCTTAGGACTAGCGGACCAAGAGACCCAGTACTTC
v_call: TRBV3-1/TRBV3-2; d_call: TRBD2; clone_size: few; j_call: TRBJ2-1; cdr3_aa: CASKQWEGDEQFF; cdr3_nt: TGTGCCAGCAAACAATGGGAGGGCGATGAGCAGTTCTTC
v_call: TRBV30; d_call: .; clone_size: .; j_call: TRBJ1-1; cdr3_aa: CAWSLQVGAFF; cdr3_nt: TGTGCCTGGAGTCTACAGGTGGGAGCTTTCTTT
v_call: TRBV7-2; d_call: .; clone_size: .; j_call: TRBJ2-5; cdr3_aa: CASSLVIRETQYF; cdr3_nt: TGTGCCAGCAGCTTAGTGATTCGGGAGACCCAGTACTTC
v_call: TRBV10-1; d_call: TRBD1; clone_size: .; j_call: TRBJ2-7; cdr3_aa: CASSVIGQDEQYF; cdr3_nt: TGCGCCAGCAGCGTAATCGGACAGGACGAGCAGTACTTC
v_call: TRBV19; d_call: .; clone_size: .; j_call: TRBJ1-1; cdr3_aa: CASSNTRYTEAFF; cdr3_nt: TGTGCCAGTAGTAACACGAGGTACACTGAAGCTTTCTTT
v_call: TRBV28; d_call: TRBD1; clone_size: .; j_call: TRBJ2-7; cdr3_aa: CASSHGTGIYEQYF; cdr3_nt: TGTGCCAGCAGTCACGGGACAGGGATTTACGAGCAGTACTTC
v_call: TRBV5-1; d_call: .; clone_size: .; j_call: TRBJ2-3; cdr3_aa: CASSSQLSATSTDTQYF; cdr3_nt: TGCGCCAGCAGCTCCCAATTAAGCGCAACTAGCACAGATACGCAGTATTTT
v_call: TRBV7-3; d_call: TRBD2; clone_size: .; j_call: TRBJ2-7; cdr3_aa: CASSLGTSGGEQYF; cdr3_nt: TGTGCCAGCAGCTTAGGGACTAGCGGGGGCGAGCAGTACTTC
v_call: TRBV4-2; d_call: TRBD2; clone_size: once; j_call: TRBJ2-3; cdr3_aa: CASSAGLGVGVSDTQYF; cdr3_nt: TGTGCCAGCAGCGCGGGACTAGGGGTCGGGGTTTCGGATACGCAGTATTTT